Presented here are 24 T cell receptor beta chains from one specimen sequenced in a study of T-cell memory formation after mild COVID-19. TCRdb re-analysed the 5' RACE reads in MiXCR, keeping a single row per CDR3 protein. Of over 350,000 distinct CDR3 sequences in the sample, 24% were seen once. Sequencing used PBMCs or a T cell subset sorted from them (not recorded which). All receptors come from an adult woman who had mild COVID-19 (a few samples of this study predate the infection). Cell type and time point are not known.

This clonotype was seen just once. The V gene is TRBV29-1, the J gene TRBJ1-1; D is ambiguous. Trimming removed 7 bases at V and 1 base at J, with 4 bases between. Germline V gene data show CDR1 as SQVTM and CDR2 as ANQGSEA. This CDR3 is 10 amino acids long. The CDR3 sequence is CSAQNTEAFF. Written as DNA, the CDR3 is TGCAGCGCTCAGAACACTGAAGCTTTCTTT.

Here the CDR3 reads CASRGARSGNTIYF. The CDR3 coding sequence is TGTGCCAGCAGGGGAGCTCGCTCTGGAAACACCATATATTTT. The chain is built from TRBV6-5 and TRBJ1-3, with D unclear. The V gene lost 6 bases and the J gene lost 0 bases, with 9 bases spanning the gap. The CDR3 extends over 14 amino acids. Germline V gives CDR1 MNHEY, CDR2 SVGAGI.

This clonotype turned up a few times. The chain links TRBV4-1 to TRBJ2-3; D might be TRBD1 or TRBD2, each matching 5 bases. The germline V and J ends were trimmed by 3 bases and 4 bases, with 11 bases remaining between them. The V gene's germline CDR1 is MGHRA and CDR2 YSYEKL. This CDR3 comprises 14 residues. CDR3: CASSHPGTADTQYF. The CDR3 DNA reads as TGCGCCAGCAGCCACCCGGGGACCGCAGATACGCAGTATTTT.

This clonotype showed up just a few times. The V and J genes are TRBV7-9 and TRBJ2-2, with D uncertain. V shed 5 bases and J shed 1 base, with 14 bases lying between them. The CDR3 sequence is 16 residues long. CDR1 is SEHNR and CDR2 is FQNEAQ in the germline V gene (reference sequence). Here the CDR3 reads CASSPPGVRNTGELFF. The CDR3 region has the DNA TGTGCCAGCAGCCCCCCAGGTGTGAGGAACACCGGGGAGCTGTTTTTT.

The V call is TRBV10-3, the J call TRBJ2-3, with 9 bases identical to TRBD2. The CDR3 totals 13 residues. Per germline, CDR1 ENHRY and CDR2 SYGVKD. J was trimmed by 6 bases and V by 8 bases; bases with no gene match: 6. The CDR3 sequence: CAIGAGGEDTQYF. CDR3 coding DNA: TGTGCCATCGGCGCGGGGGGGGAGGATACGCAGTATTTT.

This clonotype was found a few times. This chain uses TRBV30 with TRBJ2-1; a possible D gene is TRBD2 (6 bases). The CDR3 is made up of 12 amino acids. Germline loops: CDR1 GTSNPN, CDR2 SVGIG (reference sequence). V was shortened by 7 bases and J by 7 bases, with 14 bases between the two germline ends. As DNA, the CDR3 is TGTGCCTCCGGCGGGAATGGTAATGAGCAGTTCTTC. The encoded protein is CASGGNGNEQFF. The whole variable domain, filled in from reference TRBV30 and TRBJ2-1, reads SQTIHQWPATLVQPVGSPLSLECTVEGTSNPNLYWYRQAAGRGLQLLFYSVGIGQISSEVPQNLSASRPQDRQFILSSKKLLLSDSGFYLCASGGNGNEQFFGPGTRLTVL.

The sample holds a few counts of this clonotype. This rearrangement joins TRBV5-1 to TRBJ2-1, with TRBD1 as a possible D gene (6 bases). The length of the CDR3 is 14 residues. V lost 0 bases, J lost 10 bases, and 14 bases lay in between. Germline loops: CDR1 SGHRS, CDR2 YFSETQ. The CDR3 nucleotides read TGCGCCAGCAGCTTGGCTCAGGGGTTGGGGGAGCAGTTCTTC. Translated: CASSLAQGLGEQFF.

V and J are TRBV3-1 and TRBJ2-7, with TRBD2 matching over 9 bases. This CDR3 is built from 16 residues. The germline V gene has CDR1 LGHDT and CDR2 YNNKEL (reference sequence). J lost 5 bases, V lost 1 base, and 9 bases had no gene match. CDR3 residues: CASSQAAGGPAHEQYF. The DNA of the CDR3 is TGTGCCAGCAGCCAAGCCGCGGGGGGGCCGGCGCACGAGCAGTACTTC.

In this sample, this clonotype turned up a few times. The J gene is TRBJ2-3, the V gene TRBV6-6; 11 nucleotides align to TRBD2. The CDR3 length is 16 residues. The germline CDR1 and CDR2 sequences are MNHNY and SVGAGI (reference sequence). The V segment lost 2 bases and the J segment 5 bases; nucleotides outside the gene matches: 6. The CDR3 bases are TGTGCCAGCAGTTACGGGGTAGCGGGGGGGATAGATACGCAGTATTTT. Its protein product is CASSYGVAGGIDTQYF.

The rearrangement uses TRBV5-1 and TRBJ2-6; 7 nucleotides align to TRBD1. Germline values: CDR1 SGHRS, CDR2 YFSETQ. CDR3 length equals 19 residues. V was clipped by 0 bases and J by 0 bases; unmatched bases: 9. For the CDR3, the DNA is TGCGCCAGCAGCTTGGGGACGACAGGGCCTATCTCTGGGGCCAACGTCCTGACTTTC. Residues: CASSLGTTGPISGANVLTF.

This clonotype was observed many times. CDR3 sequence: CASSPRAGARYEQYF. CDR3 nucleotide sequence: TGCGCCAGCAGCCCACGGGCAGGGGCACGCTACGAGCAGTACTTC. V gene TRBV5-1 combines with J gene TRBJ2-7, with a weak D call TRBD1 (6 bases). Per germline, CDR1 SGHRS and CDR2 YFSETQ. The CDR3 contains 15 residues. V shed 4 bases and J shed 3 bases, with 17 bases lying between them.

The chain carries TRBV19 and TRBJ1-3, with D unresolved. Germline values: CDR1 LNHDA, CDR2 SQIVND (reference sequence). Trimming left V 2 bases short and J 0 bases short, with 8 bases between. The CDR3 has 15 amino acids. CDR3 bases: TGTGCCAGTAGTATACAGATCCTCTCTGGAAACACCATATATTTT. Translating gives CASSIQILSGNTIYF.

This chain connects TRBV6-5 to TRBJ2-5; 7 bases match TRBD1. The CDR3 runs to 15 residues. The germline CDR1 and CDR2 sequences are MNHEY and SVGAGI. Trimming at V came to 6 bases and at J to 3 bases, leaving 10 bases not matched to a gene. As DNA, the CDR3 is TGTGCCAGCAGATCCATTTCTGGGACAGAAGAGACCCAGTACTTC. Its protein product is CASRSISGTEETQYF.

The chain couples TRBV6-2 or TRBV6-3 to TRBJ1-2; TRBD1 aligns across 8 bases. Germline V lookup: CDR1 MNHEY, CDR2 SVGEGT. The junction had 14 bases not matched to a gene; V was cut back by 4 bases and J by 1 base. The length of the CDR3 is 18 residues. CDR3 coding DNA: TGTGCCAGCAGTTCGACCCCTGGACAGGGCGGAGATAACTATGGCTACACCTTC. As protein: CASSSTPGQGGDNYGYTF.

This clonotype was recorded many times. The genes are TRBV12-3 or TRBV12-4 and TRBJ2-5; D gene uncertain. The CDR3 is 13 residues long. V was shortened by 3 bases and J by 5 bases, with 10 bases between the two germline ends. The CDR3 loop reads CASSFGRRETQYF. CDR3 bases: TGTGCCAGCAGTTTCGGCAGGCGGGAGACCCAGTACTTC.

A few counts support this clonotype. The chain employs TRBV2 and TRBJ2-3; D not certain. V gave up 7 bases and J gave up 2 bases, with 16 bases separating them. The germline V gene has CDR1 SNHLY and CDR2 FYNNEI. The CDR3 totals 15 residues. DNA for the CDR3: TGTGCCAGCACCCCTCAAAGGCAGTCCACAGATACGCAGTATTTT. Its protein is CASTPQRQSTDTQYF.

The CDR3 region is CASSFGTYTYNEQFF. CDR3 coding DNA: TGTGCCAGCAGCTTCGGGACGTATACCTACAATGAGCAGTTCTTC. V usage is TRBV7-2 and J usage is TRBJ2-1; D tentatively reads TRBD1 or TRBD2 (5 bases each). CDR3 size: 15 residues. Trimming took off 3 bases at V and 2 bases at J, with 11 bases between the two ends. The V gene's germline CDR1 is SGHTA and CDR2 FQGNSA.

This sequence joins TRBV6-2 or TRBV6-3 and TRBJ2-1; D is unclear. Germline CDR1 MNHEY, CDR2 SVGEGT. Trimming took off 2 bases at V and 6 bases at J, with 5 bases between the two ends. The CDR3 covers 12 residues. CDR3 loop: CASSYTGNEQFF. For the CDR3, the DNA is TGTGCCAGCAGTTACACTGGCAATGAGCAGTTCTTC.

Ten or more counts support this clonotype. The DNA for the CDR3 is TGTGCCAGCAGCCACGGGACTAGCGAACCAGATACGCAGTATTTT. It encodes CASSHGTSEPDTQYF. This chain uses TRBV7-9 with TRBJ2-3; TRBD2 matches 10 bases. Trimming removed 5 bases from V and 4 bases from J; junction bases left unmatched: 6. Per germline, CDR1 SEHNR and CDR2 FQNEAQ (reference sequence). The CDR3 has 15 amino acids.

This chain links TRBV5-5 with TRBJ1-2; D call uncertain. CDR1 is SGHKS, CDR2 YYEKEE, per germline (reference sequence). V was trimmed by 2 bases and J by 4 bases, leaving 12 bases between them. The CDR3 runs to 14 residues. CDR3 in amino acids: CASSFPGVSYGYTF. The CDR3 nucleotides are TGTGCCAGCAGCTTCCCTGGGGTATCCTATGGCTACACCTTC.

The genes are TRBV3-1 and TRBJ1-1; D is unresolved. CDR1 LGHDT and CDR2 YNNKEL come from the germline V gene (reference sequence). With 6 bases removed from V and 4 bases from J, the gap between germline ends came to 21 bases. CDR3 length: 16 residues. CDR3 coding DNA: TGTGCCAGCAGAGATAGCCGGGCGGGAAGGAGCACTGAAGCTTTCTTT. Translating gives CASRDSRAGRSTEAFF.

This clonotype was counted once. The rearrangement links TRBV7-6 to TRBJ2-1, with TRBD2 matching 12 bases. The ends lost 1 base at V and 4 bases at J; junction bases unmatched: 8. Germline V gene data show CDR1 as SGHVS and CDR2 as FNYEAQ. The length of the CDR3 is 18 residues. CDR3 sequence reads: CASSLGGLAGSLYNEQFF. Here the CDR3 DNA reads TGTGCCAGCAGCTTAGGGGGACTAGCGGGTTCCCTTTACAATGAGCAGTTCTTC.

A few counts support this clonotype. The chain has TRBV10-3 and TRBJ1-1, with 7 bases fitting TRBD1. The junction had 10 bases not matched to a gene; V was cut back by 3 bases and J by 3 bases. This CDR3 has 16 residues. Germline assignment: CDR1 ENHRY and CDR2 SYGVKD. The CDR3 bases are TGTGCCATCAGTGACTATCACAGGGGTTTGGACACTGAAGCTTTCTTT. It codes for CAISDYHRGLDTEAFF.

There are a few counts of this clonotype. The rearrangement uses TRBV4-1 and TRBJ2-4; TRBD1 matches at 7 bases. The CDR3 is made up of 14 amino acids. CDR1 and CDR2 from the germline V gene are MGHRA and YSYEKL. With V trimmed by 5 bases and J by 4 bases, 5 bases remained unmatched. In DNA, the CDR3 is TGCGCCAGCAGCACACCGGGACAGAAAAACATTCAGTACTTC. Protein: CASSTPGQKNIQYF.